The T cell receptor (beta chain) under discussion was sequenced for a study of shared clonotypes between healthy human individuals. Study-wide results and caveats: As a rule, naive subsets had a larger estimated richness than memory subsets.

The table came from immunoSEQ multiplex PCR; TCRdb's copy has only in-frame clones and leaves some out. Of about 1 million clones in the sample, roughly 80% were seen once. The CDR3 has 14 amino acids. Trimming took off 0 bases at V and 2 bases at J, with 9 bases between the two ends. CDR1 is SGHDT and CDR2 is YYEEEE in the germline V gene. In regard to this clone: Its target is not known.

The specimen was memory CD4+ T cells sorted from blood. Subset reported: CD45RA-negative fraction. This chain joins TRBV5-6 and TRBJ2-7; TRBD1 is a possible D gene (5 bases). The sequence came from a man aged 18 to 30 in good health. CDR3 in DNA: TGTGCCAGCAGCTTGGCAGGCAGGGCCTACGAGCAGTACTTC. Its translation: CASSLAGRAYEQYF.